Following are 21 T cell receptor beta chains from one sample sequenced in a study of blood T cell repertoires in COVID-19. The table came from immunoSEQ multiplex PCR; TCRdb's copy has only in-frame clones and leaves some out. The data contain under 75,000 clones, approximately 92% of them singletons. Sample: peripheral blood. These receptors were obtained from a man between 50 and 59 years old with active COVID-19.

The CDR3 region has the DNA TGTGCCAGCAGCTCCTTCCTGGGGGGGGCATCTGAGACCCAGTACTTC. Its translation is CASSSFLGGASETQYF. This chain joins TRBV7-9 and TRBJ2-5; a possible D gene is TRBD2 (7 bases). The germline V and J ends were trimmed by 4 bases and 5 bases, with 20 bases remaining between them. The CDR3 is 16 amino acids. Germline lookup yields CDR1 SEHNR and CDR2 FQNEAQ (reference sequence).

CDR3 protein: CASSTPGQGSAFF. CDR3 sequence (DNA): TGTGCCAGCAGTACTCCGGGACAGGGATCAGCTTTCTTT. V and J are TRBV6-5 and TRBJ1-1, with 9 bases identical to TRBD1. With V trimmed by 5 bases and J by 10 bases, 8 bases remained unmatched. In germline, CDR1 is MNHEY, CDR2 SVGAGI. CDR3 size: 13 residues.

The chain employs TRBV19 and TRBJ2-2; D might be TRBD2 (6 bases). The germline V and J ends were trimmed by 2 bases and 6 bases, with 10 bases remaining between them. Germline-derived CDR1 and CDR2 are LNHDA and SQIVND (reference sequence). The CDR3 has 14 residues. The CDR3 bases are TGTGCCAGTAGTATAACTAGCAAAGCCGGGGAGCTGTTTTTT. Amino acids: CASSITSKAGELFF.

J is TRBJ1-2 and V is TRBV5-1, with 7 bases that match TRBD1. Germline values: CDR1 SGHRS, CDR2 YFSETQ. The CDR3 spans 14 residues. V lost 2 bases and J lost 4; bases outside the gene matches: 5. Written as DNA, the CDR3 is TGCGCCAGCAGCTTCGCAGGGGGGACCTATGGCTACACCTTC. Its translation: CASSFAGGTYGYTF.

The chain combines TRBV29-1 with TRBJ1-1, with 8 nucleotides matching TRBD1. The length of the CDR3 is 12 residues. Germline assignment: CDR1 SQVTM and CDR2 ANQGSEA. The V segment lost 5 bases and the J segment 3 bases; nucleotides outside the gene matches: 2. The CDR3 DNA reads TGCAGCGTTCCGACAGGGGACACTGAAGCTTTCTTT. Amino acids: CSVPTGDTEAFF.

CDR3 nucleotides: TGTGCCAGCAGCCCCGACAGGGGAGATGAAAAACTGTTTTTT. This codes for CASSPDRGDEKLFF. This sequence joins TRBV7-2 and TRBJ1-4; 8 bases map to TRBD1. The V and J ends lost 5 bases and 6 bases, in that order; junction bases with no gene match: 5. The length of the CDR3 is 14 residues. Germline V gives CDR1 SGHTA, CDR2 FQGNSA.

This clone came up a few times. The CDR3 DNA reads TGTGCCAGCTCACCACGCAGAATCTACGAGCAGTACTTC. The encoded protein is CASSPRRIYEQYF. The rearrangement links TRBV18 to TRBJ2-7; no firm D call. CDR1 and CDR2 (germline): KGHSH, LQKENI. The CDR3 has 13 residues. Trimming removed 1 base from V and 3 bases from J, with 7 bases in between.

The rearrangement uses TRBV5-4 and TRBJ1-2; 9 nucleotides agree with TRBD1. V lost 0 bases, J lost 8 bases, and 5 bases stayed unmatched. From germline, CDR1 is SGHNT and CDR2 YYREEE (reference sequence). CDR3 size: 14 residues. The DNA for the CDR3 is TGTGCCAGCAGCTTGGAACAGGGGGCTGTCGGCTACACCTTC. Residues: CASSLEQGAVGYTF.

The chain carries TRBV5-6 and TRBJ1-2, with unresolved D. Trimming removed 3 bases from V and 8 bases from J, with 11 bases in between. Germline values: CDR1 SGHDT, CDR2 YYEEEE. The CDR3 runs 12 residues. The CDR3 reads CASSSPGGGYTF. The CDR3 DNA reads TGTGCCAGCAGCTCCCCGGGAGGGGGCTACACCTTC.

This rearrangement joins TRBV13 to TRBJ1-2; a possible D gene is TRBD1 (6 bases). V lost 5 bases to trimming and J lost 1 base, with 17 bases between them. The length of the CDR3 is 16 residues. Germline assignment: CDR1 PRHDT and CDR2 FYEKMQ (reference sequence). CDR3 bases: TGTGCCAGCAGCACGAAACACAGGGACCTTAACTATGGCTACACCTTC. This codes for CASSTKHRDLNYGYTF.

This clone was seen a few times. The chain is built from TRBV19 and TRBJ1-3; 10 bases are shared with TRBD1. Per the germline V gene, CDR1 is LNHDA and CDR2 is SQIVND (reference sequence). Germline trimming cut 5 bases from V and 2 bases from J; bases unmatched to any gene: 0. The CDR3 is made up of 14 amino acids. The CDR3 bases are TGTGCCAGTAGTGGACAGGGGGCTGGAAACACCATATATTTT. Translating gives CASSGQGAGNTIYF.

The genes are TRBV15 and TRBJ2-7, with 7 nucleotides matching TRBD1. Germline-derived CDR1 and CDR2 are LNHNV and YYDKDF (reference sequence). Trimming at V came to 6 bases and at J to 3 bases, leaving 8 bases not matched to a gene. CDR3 length equals 14 residues. The CDR3 coding sequence is TGTGCCACCAGTTATAGACAGGGAAACTACGAGCAGTACTTC. This translates into CATSYRQGNYEQYF.

The chain employs TRBV7-8 and TRBJ2-3; TRBD2 agrees at 7 bases. This CDR3 is 19 amino acids long. The germline V gene encodes CDR1 SGHVS and CDR2 FQNEAQ. The J segment lost 1 base and the V segment lost 3 bases, leaving 16 bases of the junction unmatched. CDR3 in amino acids: CASSFLPLLAVGGTDTQYF. The CDR3 region has the DNA TGTGCCAGCAGCTTTTTGCCCCTTCTAGCGGTTGGGGGCACAGATACGCAGTATTTT.

J is TRBJ2-1 and V is TRBV5-1, with 8 positions matching TRBD2. J was trimmed by 0 bases and V by 7 bases; bases with no gene match: 6. This CDR3 is built from 15 residues. The germline V gene has CDR1 SGHRS and CDR2 YFSETQ. CDR3 coding DNA: TGCGCCAGCTGGGTTCTAGCGGGCTCCTACAATGAGCAGTTCTTC. Translating gives CASWVLAGSYNEQFF.

The chain combines TRBV19 with TRBJ2-1; perhaps TRBD2 as D (6 bases). The V gene lost 3 bases and the J gene lost 9 bases, with 9 bases spanning the gap. The CDR3 loop spans 12 amino acids. Looked up from germline, CDR1 is LNHDA and CDR2 is SQIVND (reference sequence). Here the CDR3 reads CASSIGGFEQFF. As DNA, the CDR3 is TGTGCCAGTAGTATTGGAGGGTTTGAGCAGTTCTTC.

The chain joins TRBV6-2 or TRBV6-3 to TRBJ2-1; 11 bases are a match to TRBD2. CDR3 length: 16 amino acids. With V trimmed by 6 bases and J by 7 bases, 11 bases remained unmatched. Germline-derived CDR1 and CDR2 are MNHEY and SVGEGT. The CDR3 bases are TGTGCCAGCAGCCCCCAACTAGCGGGGGCAGGTAATGAGCAGTTCTTC. Its protein is CASSPQLAGAGNEQFF.

The genes are TRBV5-5 and TRBJ2-6, with D possibly TRBD1 on 5 matching bases. The CDR3 extends over 16 amino acids. Germline lookup yields CDR1 SGHKS and CDR2 YYEKEE (reference sequence). V dropped 4 bases and J dropped 2 bases, with 13 bases sitting between them. The CDR3 loop reads CASSIQGSPGANVLTF. The CDR3 DNA is TGTGCCAGCAGCATTCAGGGATCCCCTGGGGCCAACGTCCTGACTTTC.

The CDR3 loop is CASSGFYNEQFF. The CDR3 nucleotides are TGTGCCAGCAGCGGCTTCTACAATGAGCAGTTCTTC. The rearrangement links TRBV7-2 to TRBJ2-1; no firm D call. The length of the CDR3 is 12 residues. The V and J ends lost 5 bases and 3 bases respectively, with 5 bases between them. CDR1 SGHTA and CDR2 FQGNSA come from the germline V gene.

This clone was recorded only once. The chain has TRBV27 and TRBJ1-1; TRBD1 might be the D (5 bases). Trimming removed 7 bases from V and 5 bases from J, with 14 bases in between. Per the germline V gene, CDR1 is MNHEY and CDR2 is SMNVEV (reference sequence). This CDR3 has 13 amino acids. This CDR3 reads CASKGLSATEAFF. For the CDR3, the DNA is TGTGCCAGCAAGGGGTTGTCGGCGACTGAAGCTTTCTTT.

The chain couples TRBV5-1 to TRBJ2-1; possibly TRBD1 for D (6 bases). The CDR3 has 13 amino acids. Trimming left V 3 bases short and J 12 bases short, with 16 bases between. Germline CDR1 is SGHRS and CDR2 is YFSETQ. The CDR3 DNA is TGCGCCAGCAGCTCGGGAACCACAGGGTGGCAGTTCTTC. This gives the protein CASSSGTTGWQFF.

V and J are TRBV7-9 and TRBJ1-1; no reliable D call. The CDR3 has 11 residues. V lost 0 bases and J 8 bases, leaving 4 bases between the germline ends. CDR1 SEHNR and CDR2 FQNEAQ come from the germline V gene (reference sequence). The CDR3 DNA reads TGTGCCAGCAGCTTAGCACAGGAAGCTTTCTTT. Translation gives CASSLAQEAFF.